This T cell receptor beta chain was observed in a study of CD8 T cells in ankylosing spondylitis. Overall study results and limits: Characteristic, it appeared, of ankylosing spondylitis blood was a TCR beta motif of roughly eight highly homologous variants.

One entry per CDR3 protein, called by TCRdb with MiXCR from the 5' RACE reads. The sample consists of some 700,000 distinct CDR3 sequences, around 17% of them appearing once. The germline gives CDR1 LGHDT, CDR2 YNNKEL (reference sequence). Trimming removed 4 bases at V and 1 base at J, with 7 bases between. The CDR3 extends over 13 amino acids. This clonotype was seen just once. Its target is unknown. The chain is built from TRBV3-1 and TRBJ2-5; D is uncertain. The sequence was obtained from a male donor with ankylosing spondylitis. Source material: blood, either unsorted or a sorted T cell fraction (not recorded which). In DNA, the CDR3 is TGTGCCAGCAGCCTATACCCCCAAGAGACCCAGTACTTC. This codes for CASSLYPQETQYF.